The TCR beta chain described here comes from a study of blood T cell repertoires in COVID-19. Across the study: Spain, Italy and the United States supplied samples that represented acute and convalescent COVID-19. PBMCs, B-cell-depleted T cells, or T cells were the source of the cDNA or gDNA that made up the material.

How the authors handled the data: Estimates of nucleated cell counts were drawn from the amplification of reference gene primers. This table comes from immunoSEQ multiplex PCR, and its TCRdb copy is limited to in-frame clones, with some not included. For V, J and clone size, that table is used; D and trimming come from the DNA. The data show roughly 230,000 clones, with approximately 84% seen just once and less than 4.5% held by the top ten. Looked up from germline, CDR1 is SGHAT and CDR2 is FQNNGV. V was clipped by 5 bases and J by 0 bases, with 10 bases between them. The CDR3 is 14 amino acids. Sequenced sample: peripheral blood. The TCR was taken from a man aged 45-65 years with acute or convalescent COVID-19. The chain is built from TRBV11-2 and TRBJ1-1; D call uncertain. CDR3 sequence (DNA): TGTGCCAGCAGCGGGGAGACCATGAACACTGAAGCTTTCTTT. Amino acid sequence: CASSGETMNTEAFF.